One sample yielded the 8 T cell receptor beta chains listed below, sequenced in a study of blood T cell repertoires in COVID-19. Sequencing used immunoSEQ multiplex PCR; TCRdb keeps in-frame clones, though not all of them. Of roughly 240,000 clones listed, roughly 86% are singletons. Sequenced: peripheral blood. The receptors shown here come from a woman of 80 years or more with COVID-19, enrolled during active disease.

The chain carries TRBV18 and TRBJ2-5; possibly TRBD1 for D (5 bases). Germline CDR1 KGHSH, CDR2 LQKENI. V lost 0 bases to trimming and J lost 3 bases, with 11 bases between them. The CDR3 has 15 amino acids. The CDR3 region has the DNA TGTGCCAGCTCACCACCGGTCAAAGGGGAAGAGACCCAGTACTTC. Translated: CASSPPVKGEETQYF.

The J gene is TRBJ2-5, the V gene TRBV10-2; D ambiguous. This CDR3 contains 15 residues. From germline, CDR1 is WSHSY and CDR2 SAAADI. Trimming took off 3 bases at V and 7 bases at J, with 18 bases between the two ends. The CDR3: CASSDPPTPRVTQYF. The CDR3 DNA reads as TGCGCCAGCAGTGACCCCCCCACCCCACGAGTGACCCAGTACTTC.

The chain combines TRBV2 with TRBJ2-5; 9 bases map to TRBD2. Germline loops: CDR1 SNHLY, CDR2 FYNNEI. The V segment lost 2 bases and the J segment 5 bases; nucleotides outside the gene matches: 3. This CDR3 spans 14 amino acids. The CDR3 loop is CASSERLAGETQYF. The CDR3 coding sequence is TGTGCCAGCAGTGAAAGGCTAGCGGGGGAGACCCAGTACTTC.

This clone came up once. The chain combines TRBV30 with TRBJ2-2; D unclear. Trimming took 3 bases from V and 5 from J, leaving 13 bases between them. Germline V lookup: CDR1 GTSNPN, CDR2 SVGIG (reference sequence). The CDR3 runs 14 residues. This CDR3 is CAWRAVLKTGELFF. Here the CDR3 DNA reads TGTGCCTGGAGGGCGGTGCTTAAAACCGGGGAGCTGTTTTTT.

V is TRBV5-4 and J is TRBJ2-1, with TRBD2 identical over 8 bases. The CDR3 totals 17 residues. Germline loops: CDR1 SGHNT, CDR2 YYREEE (reference sequence). The ends lost 4 bases at V and 1 base at J; junction bases unmatched: 10. Written as DNA, the CDR3 is TGTGCCAGCAGCCAATCGGTGGGCGGGGGGTCCTACAATGAGCAGTTCTTC. Translation gives CASSQSVGGGSYNEQFF.

The J gene is TRBJ2-2, the V gene TRBV3-1 (or the pseudogene TRBV3-2); unclear D gene. The germline gives CDR1 LGHDT, CDR2 YNNKEL (reference sequence). Deletions cut 3 bases from V and 3 bases from J, with 11 bases between. The CDR3 is 15 amino acids. CDR3 sequence (DNA): TGTGCCAGCAGCCAGGATTCCCGGGACACCGGGGAGCTGTTTTTT. This sequence encodes CASSQDSRDTGELFF.

This clone came up once. V usage is TRBV7-2 and J usage is TRBJ2-2; 11 bases map to TRBD1. The CDR3 covers 15 residues. CDR1 and CDR2 from the germline V gene are SGHTA and FQGNSA. V trimming: 8 bases; J trimming: 1 base; junction bases outside the gene matches: 3. This CDR3 reads CASAGTGGNTGELFF. CDR3 nucleotide sequence: TGTGCCAGCGCGGGGACAGGGGGGAACACCGGGGAGCTGTTTTTT.

This chain uses TRBV23-1 with TRBJ1-6, with D maybe TRBD1 (6 bases). TRBV23-1 is reported as an ORF; its role is uncertain. V gave up 8 bases and J gave up 0 bases, with 17 bases separating them. CDR3 length: 17 amino acids. DNA for the CDR3: TGCGCCAGCGCCCCCGGGGGGCCAAGCTCCTATAATTCACCCCTCCACTTT. Translation: CASAPGGPSSYNSPLHF.